One and the same sample provided the 8 T cell receptor beta chains below, sequenced in a study of prognosis after radiotherapy for stage I lung cancer. Two-round multiplex PCR, the amplification method, yielded TCR beta CDR3 from genomic DNA. First-round PCR, the initial amplification, used primers specific to each TRBV and TRBJ gene. A single record per CDR3 protein comes from TCRdb applying MiXCR to the multiplex PCR reads. The repertoire has around 26,000 distinct CDR3 sequences, about 30% of them found once; the top ten carry roughly 35%. Specimen: PBMCs, collected before or after stereotactic body radiation therapy (not recorded which). The receptors derive from a donor over 45 with non-small cell lung cancer.

This clonotype has ten or more counts. The rearrangement uses TRBV27 and TRBJ2-3, with 12 positions matching TRBD1. V dropped 5 bases and J dropped 4; count of bases not matched to a gene: 7. Looked up from germline, CDR1 is MNHEY and CDR2 is SMNVEV (reference sequence). The CDR3 consists of 16 residues. CDR3 region: CASSDSGQGAADTQYF. The CDR3 DNA follows: TGTGCCAGCAGTGACTCGGGACAGGGGGCTGCAGATACGCAGTATTTT.

This clonotype came up many times. The chain carries TRBV10-2 and TRBJ1-1; 7 bases map to TRBD1. The CDR3 loop spans 15 amino acids. The V segment lost 7 bases and the J segment 2 bases; nucleotides outside the gene matches: 10. Germline CDR1 and CDR2: WSHSY and SAAADI. CDR3 in DNA: TGCGCCAGCATTGATAGGACAGGCCTTAACACTGAAGCTTTCTTT. Translating gives CASIDRTGLNTEAFF.

On this clonotype itself: This likely traces to a read error, being one base from a far larger clone. The chain uses TRBV6-1 and TRBJ2-5, with a possible D match to TRBD1 (6 bases). The last part of the DNA fits TRBJ2-1 better; the J call may be wrong. Germline V lookup: CDR1 MNHNS, CDR2 SASEGT. This CDR3 has 15 residues. The CDR3 sequence is CASIPGQRNYNEQFF. The CDR3 nucleotides are TGTGCCAGCATACCCGGACAGAGGAACTACAATGAGCAGTTCTTC.

This clonotype was observed many times. The rearrangement links TRBV12-3 or TRBV12-4 to TRBJ1-3; 9 nucleotides align to TRBD1. The CDR3 sequence is 15 residues long. The V segment lost 8 bases and the J segment 4 bases; nucleotides outside the gene matches: 9. The CDR3 sequence is CASLRGGTGGNTIYF. The CDR3 nucleotides read TGTGCCAGCCTTAGGGGGGGGACAGGGGGAAACACCATATATTTT.

This clonotype was seen repeatedly, ten times or more. The CDR3 DNA reads as TGCAGTGCTAGAGATGAACGGAGGAACACCATATATTTT. Protein sequence: CSARDERRNTIYF. The J gene is TRBJ1-3, the V gene TRBV20-1; D ambiguous. V dropped 0 bases and J dropped 7 bases, with 10 bases sitting between them. In germline, CDR1 is DFQATT, CDR2 SNEGSKA (reference sequence). This CDR3 has 13 residues.

The table lists this clonotype with many counts. The genes are TRBV28 and TRBJ1-2; 7 nucleotides line up with TRBD1. Losses at the gene ends were 6 bases for V and 0 bases for J; bases not matched to a gene: 7. The CDR3 sequence is 15 residues long. The germline V gene has CDR1 MDHEN and CDR2 SYDVKM. CDR3 protein: CASRGQPLTNYGYTF. CDR3 coding DNA: TGTGCCAGCAGGGGACAGCCTCTTACTAACTATGGCTACACCTTC.

This clonotype was seen repeatedly, ten times or more. This chain uses TRBV28 with TRBJ1-1; 7 positions agree with TRBD1. Losses at the gene ends were 8 bases for V and 1 base for J; bases not matched to a gene: 1. This CDR3 contains 12 residues. CDR1 and CDR2 from the germline V gene are MDHEN and SYDVKM. CDR3 in amino acids: CASEGANTEAFF. Written as DNA, the CDR3 is TGTGCCAGCGAGGGGGCGAACACTGAAGCTTTCTTT.

This clonotype appeared many times. This chain joins TRBV20-1 and TRBJ2-7; D unresolved. The CDR3 runs to 12 residues. CDR1 and CDR2 (germline): DFQATT, SNEGSKA (reference sequence). Trimming cost V 4 bases and J 6 bases, with 13 bases left between them. CDR3 nucleotide sequence: TGCAGTGCTAATACCCCCCTCGGCGAGCAGTACTTC. This codes for CSANTPLGEQYF.